These 10 T cell receptor beta chains came from one sample sequenced in a study of blood T cell repertoires in COVID-19. Data came from immunoSEQ multiplex PCR; TCRdb stores just in-frame clones and leaves some out. The table lists some 220,000 clones, about 86% of them singletons. Sequencing was done on a sample of peripheral blood. The receptors stem from a woman aged 55-70 years with acute or convalescent COVID-19.

The chain employs TRBV5-6 and TRBJ1-1; the D is unclear. Between the trimmed V and J ends, which lost 7 bases and 7 bases, there was a span of 11 bases. Germline CDR1 SGHDT, CDR2 YYEEEE. The CDR3 loop spans 11 amino acids. CDR3 amino acids: CASQLGDEAFF. In DNA, the CDR3 is TGTGCCAGCCAGCTTGGAGATGAAGCTTTCTTT.

The rearrangement joins TRBV24-1 to TRBJ1-2; 9 bases agree with TRBD1. CDR1 is KGHDR and CDR2 is SFDVKD in the germline V gene. Losses at the gene ends were 4 bases for V and 6 bases for J; bases not matched to a gene: 8. CDR3 size: 15 residues. CDR3 bases: TGTGCCACCAGTGACGGGACAGGGAAGGGCGATGGCTACACCTTC. The encoded protein is CATSDGTGKGDGYTF.

The chain uses TRBV11-2 and TRBJ1-1; 8 bases align to TRBD1. Germline lookup yields CDR1 SGHAT and CDR2 FQNNGV. V lost 5 bases and J lost 3; bases outside the gene matches: 8. The CDR3 contains 15 residues. CDR3 DNA: TGTGCCAGCAGCCGTCATGGACAGGGTGACACTGAAGCTTTCTTT. This codes for CASSRHGQGDTEAFF.

This chain connects TRBV5-1 to TRBJ1-4; D uncertain. Trimming stripped 5 bases from V and 8 bases from J, with 22 bases between. In germline, CDR1 is SGHRS, CDR2 YFSETQ. CDR3 length: 16 amino acids. CDR3 DNA sequence: TGCGCCAGCAGGAAAGGACGGCAATTAGCGGCGGAAAAACTGTTTTTT. Protein product: CASRKGRQLAAEKLFF.

This clone showed up just once. The V call is TRBV5-1, the J call TRBJ1-2, with a possible D match to TRBD1 (5 bases). V was shortened by 4 bases and J by 8 bases, with 21 bases between the two germline ends. The CDR3 sequence is 15 residues long. Germline assignment: CDR1 SGHRS and CDR2 YFSETQ. In nucleotides, the CDR3 is TGCGCCAGCAGCCCGACGGGGGAGGGTGGGTACGGCTACACCTTC. Its translation: CASSPTGEGGYGYTF.

The count of this clone is one. This rearrangement joins TRBV5-1 to TRBJ2-7; 8 nucleotides match TRBD2. The germline V gene has CDR1 SGHRS and CDR2 YFSETQ. CDR3 length: 15 amino acids. V trimming: 0 bases; J trimming: 5 bases; junction bases outside the gene matches: 7. The CDR3 region is CASSLDRGGLNEQYF. In DNA, the CDR3 is TGCGCCAGCAGCTTGGATCGGGGGGGCCTGAACGAGCAGTACTTC.

V and J are TRBV3-1 (or the pseudogene TRBV3-2) and TRBJ2-5; D is ambiguous. V shed 1 base and J shed 5 bases, with 20 bases lying between them. The germline V gene has CDR1 LGHDT and CDR2 YNNKEL (reference sequence). CDR3 length equals 17 residues. CDR3 in amino acids: CASSQVTHFAGWETQYF. The CDR3 DNA sequence: TGTGCCAGCAGCCAAGTTACTCATTTTGCAGGCTGGGAGACCCAGTACTTC.

The rearrangement joins TRBV4-1 to TRBJ1-1, with D unresolved. Germline assignment: CDR1 MGHRA and CDR2 YSYEKL. Trimming removed 0 bases at V and 1 base at J, with 9 bases between. The CDR3 is 15 amino acids. The CDR3, as DNA: TGCGCCAGCAGCCAAGAGGTTTCGAGGAACACTGAAGCTTTCTTT. Encoded protein: CASSQEVSRNTEAFF.

This clone was found once. CDR3 nucleotides: TGTGCCAGCAGCTATTCCGGTGGGAGGGCGGTGGGCTACACCTTC. Amino acids: CASSYSGGRAVGYTF. The chain links TRBV5-6 to TRBJ1-2; D is unclear. V dropped 3 bases and J dropped 8 bases, with 20 bases sitting between them. CDR1 and CDR2 from the germline V gene are SGHDT and YYEEEE. The CDR3 has 15 residues.

J is TRBJ2-5 and V is TRBV7-9; the match to TRBD2 covers 9 bases. The CDR3 sequence is 14 residues long. After removal of 5 bases from V and 2 bases from J, the junction contained 3 bases not matched to a gene. Germline CDR1 is SEHNR and CDR2 is FQNEAQ (reference sequence). The CDR3 spells CASSTGLAQETQYF. CDR3 DNA sequence: TGTGCCAGCAGCACCGGACTAGCGCAAGAGACCCAGTACTTC. The full variable domain, completed using reference TRBV7-9 and TRBJ2-5, is DTGVSQNPRHKITKRGQNVTFRCDPISEHNRLYWYRQTLGQGPEFLTYFQNEAQLEKSRLLSDRFSAERPKGSFSTLEIQRTEQGDSAMYLCASSTGLAQETQYFGPGTRLLVL.